The 25 T cell receptor beta chains reported below all come from one sample, sequenced in a study of T cell responses to AZD1222 COVID-19 vaccine. Sequencing used immunoSEQ multiplex PCR; TCRdb keeps in-frame clones, though not all of them. The profile shows 150,000 or so clones, roughly 92% of them singletons. The specimen comprised peripheral blood, sampled 28 days after the second AZD1222 dose. All receptors come from an adult who received the AZD1222 COVID-19 vaccine.

V and J are TRBV18 and TRBJ2-7; D tentatively reads TRBD1 or TRBD2 (7 bases each). Looked up from germline, CDR1 is KGHSH and CDR2 is LQKENI. The length of the CDR3 is 15 residues. Trimming left V 6 bases short and J 2 bases short, with 17 bases between. The CDR3 DNA follows: TGTGCCAGCTCCCAGAACAGGGGAGGGACCTACGAGCAGTACTTC. It is translated as CASSQNRGGTYEQYF.

The CDR3 DNA reads as TGTGCCAGCAGTACCCCAGTCGGCTATGGCTACACCTTC. Translating it yields CASSTPVGYGYTF. J is TRBJ1-2 and V is TRBV6-5; D remains ambiguous. In germline, CDR1 is MNHEY, CDR2 SVGAGI. The V end lost 5 bases, the J end lost 4 bases, and 11 bases lay between the germline ends. The CDR3 length is 13 residues.

A few counts support this clone. The V call is TRBV19, the J call TRBJ1-4; TRBD1 might be the D (6 bases). V lost 2 bases to trimming and J lost 8 bases, with 12 bases between them. The CDR3 is 14 residues long. Germline V gives CDR1 LNHDA, CDR2 SQIVND (reference sequence). This chain's CDR3 is CASSIRQEGEKLFF. For the CDR3, the DNA is TGTGCCAGTAGTATACGACAGGAGGGCGAAAAACTGTTTTTT.

This sequence joins TRBV6-2 or TRBV6-3 and TRBJ2-2, with TRBD1 matching 9 bases. This CDR3 spans 17 amino acids. The V gene's germline CDR1 is MNHEY and CDR2 SVGEGT. The V and J ends lost 1 base and 1 base, in that order; junction bases with no gene match: 4. The CDR3 region has the DNA TGTGCCAGCAGTTACTTCCGGGACAGGGTGAACACCGGGGAGCTGTTTTTT. Amino acids: CASSYFRDRVNTGELFF.

The chain joins TRBV28 to TRBJ1-2; D gene uncertain. The CDR3 totals 14 residues. Germline-derived CDR1 and CDR2 are MDHEN and SYDVKM. V gave up 3 bases and J gave up 2 bases, with 10 bases separating them. CDR3 amino acids: CASSFGRANYGYTF. The DNA of the CDR3 is TGTGCCAGCAGTTTCGGTAGAGCGAACTATGGCTACACCTTC.

This sequence joins TRBV7-6 and TRBJ2-7; the match to TRBD1 covers 7 bases. The V and J ends lost 5 bases and 3 bases, in that order; junction bases with no gene match: 4. Germline CDR1 is SGHVS and CDR2 is FNYEAQ. The length of the CDR3 is 13 residues. As DNA, the CDR3 is TGTGCCAGCAGCGCGGACAGGAGCTACGAGCAGTACTTC. It yields the protein CASSADRSYEQYF.

This chain joins TRBV7-9 and TRBJ2-5, with D perhaps TRBD2 (5 bases). From germline, CDR1 is SEHNR and CDR2 FQNEAQ (reference sequence). Trimming removed 5 bases from V and 5 bases from J, with 15 bases in between. CDR3 length equals 14 residues. Written as DNA, the CDR3 is TGTGCCAGCAGCCAGACGCGGGTCCTGGAGACCCAGTACTTC. Protein: CASSQTRVLETQYF.

The chain joins TRBV12-3 or TRBV12-4 to TRBJ1-5; D not certain. V lost 4 bases, J lost 5 bases, and 6 bases lay in between. The CDR3 is 12 residues long. CDR3 coding DNA: TGTGCCAGCAGTTCCGATTATCAGCCCCAGCATTTT. Protein sequence: CASSSDYQPQHF.

V is TRBV7-9 and J is TRBJ1-2, with D maybe TRBD1 (6 bases). This CDR3 spans 14 amino acids. Trimming cost V 5 bases and J 4 bases, with 14 bases left between them. Germline CDR1 SEHNR, CDR2 FQNEAQ (reference sequence). The CDR3 reads CASSPEGHPYGYTF. As DNA, the CDR3 is TGTGCCAGCAGCCCCGAGGGACACCCCTATGGCTACACCTTC.

This chain links TRBV6-5 with TRBJ2-7; TRBD2 might be the D (5 bases). The V and J ends lost 7 bases and 5 bases respectively, with 15 bases between them. Germline V CDR1 and CDR2: MNHEY, SVGAGI. The CDR3 covers 13 residues. CDR3 in DNA: TGTGCCAGCACCCCCTCGGGGTCGGACGAGCAGTACTTC. This gives the protein CASTPSGSDEQYF.

CDR3 loop: CASSDPGQGSYEQYF. CDR3 nucleotides: TGTGCCAGCAGTGACCCGGGACAGGGATCCTACGAGCAGTACTTC. The chain combines TRBV6-6 with TRBJ2-7; TRBD1 aligns across 9 bases. The ends lost 5 bases at V and 1 base at J; junction bases unmatched: 6. The CDR3 sequence is 15 residues long. The V gene's germline CDR1 is MNHNY and CDR2 SVGAGI (reference sequence).

The chain carries TRBV9 and TRBJ1-5; 10 nucleotides agree with TRBD1. The CDR3 consists of 16 residues. Trimming took 0 bases from V and 6 from J; bases not matched to a gene: 6. Germline values: CDR1 SGDLS, CDR2 YYNGEE. The CDR3 bases are TGTGCCAGCAGCGTAGGTCTCGGGACAGGGGTTCAGCCCCAGCATTTT. This codes for CASSVGLGTGVQPQHF. The full variable domain, with the rest looked up from reference TRBV9 and TRBJ1-5, is DSGVTQTPKHLITATGQRVTLRCSPRSGDLSVYWYQQSLDQGLQFLIQYYNGEERAKGNILERFSAQQFPDLHSELNLSSLELGDSALYFCASSVGLGTGVQPQHFGDGTRLSIL.

The V call is TRBV7-2, the J call TRBJ1-3; 10 bases fit TRBD1. Trimming cost V 4 bases and J 5 bases; bases outside gene matches: 2. Germline CDR1 SGHTA, CDR2 FQGNSA. The CDR3 extends over 14 amino acids. Here the CDR3 reads CASSSGQGRNTIYF. Written as DNA, the CDR3 is TGTGCCAGCAGCTCGGGACAGGGGCGAAACACCATATATTTT. Full variable domain (rest looked up from reference TRBV7-2 and TRBJ1-3): GAGVSQSPSNKVTEKGKDVELRCDPISGHTALYWYRQSLGQGLEFLIYFQGNSAPDKSGLPSDRFSAERTGGSVSTLTIQRTQQEDSAVYLCASSSGQGRNTIYFGEGSWLTVV.

This chain links TRBV2 with TRBJ1-4; the match to TRBD1 covers 10 bases. V was pared by 4 bases and J by 7 bases, with 3 bases of the junction left unmatched. The CDR3 runs to 14 residues. CDR1 SNHLY and CDR2 FYNNEI come from the germline V gene. The CDR3 DNA reads as TGTGCCAGCAGTGGACAGGGGGCGGGTGAAAAACTGTTTTTT. The encoded protein is CASSGQGAGEKLFF.

The chain carries TRBV20-1 and TRBJ2-1; no reliable D call. CDR1 is DFQATT, CDR2 SNEGSKA, per germline (reference sequence). The germline V and J ends were trimmed by 5 bases and 7 bases, with 9 bases remaining between them. The CDR3 loop spans 11 amino acids. Here the CDR3 DNA reads TGCAGTGCTTCCACTCAAAATGAGCAGTTCTTC. Protein: CSASTQNEQFF.

This clone was recorded only once. The chain couples TRBV19 to TRBJ2-1; 8 bases match TRBD2. CDR3 length: 13 amino acids. The V and J ends lost 6 bases and 9 bases, in that order; junction bases with no gene match: 7. From germline, CDR1 is LNHDA and CDR2 SQIVND (reference sequence). The chain's CDR3 is CASSGSGAGEQFF. The CDR3 DNA reads as TGTGCCAGTAGCGGTAGCGGGGCTGGTGAGCAGTTCTTC.

This clone was counted a single time. The V and J genes are TRBV2 and TRBJ2-1, with 7 bases aligning to TRBD2. Germline lookup yields CDR1 SNHLY and CDR2 FYNNEI. Trimming at V came to 5 bases and at J to 0 bases, leaving 7 bases not matched to a gene. The CDR3 has 16 residues. CDR3 in DNA: TGTGCCAGCAGTCTTCTAACTAGCGCCTCCTACAATGAGCAGTTCTTC. Protein product: CASSLLTSASYNEQFF.

The genes are TRBV7-2 and TRBJ2-7; TRBD2 is a possible D gene (5 bases). The CDR3 spans 15 residues. V was clipped by 2 bases and J by 2 bases, with 13 bases between them. CDR1 is SGHTA, CDR2 FQGNSA, per germline. The CDR3 region is CASSLQVGSTYEQYF. The DNA of the CDR3 is TGTGCCAGCAGCTTACAGGTGGGGAGTACCTACGAGCAGTACTTC.

The V call is TRBV7-2, the J call TRBJ2-5; 11 bases agree with TRBD2. V was pared by 1 base and J by 3 bases, with 1 base of the junction left unmatched. Germline values: CDR1 SGHTA, CDR2 FQGNSA. The CDR3 loop spans 15 amino acids. The DNA of the CDR3 is TGTGCCAGCAGCTTAGTGACTAGCGGGAAAGAGACCCAGTACTTC. Protein product: CASSLVTSGKETQYF.

The V call is TRBV19, the J call TRBJ1-4, with unresolved D. Germline CDR1 is LNHDA and CDR2 is SQIVND (reference sequence). The V end lost 4 bases, the J end lost 6 bases, and 12 bases lay between the germline ends. CDR3 length: 14 residues. The CDR3 reads CASSTPGFDEKLFF. DNA for the CDR3: TGTGCCAGTAGTACTCCGGGCTTCGATGAAAAACTGTTTTTT.

The chain joins TRBV27 to TRBJ2-3; 9 bases fit TRBD2. Trimming at V came to 5 bases and at J to 3 bases, leaving 6 bases not matched to a gene. CDR1 and CDR2 (germline): MNHEY, SMNVEV (reference sequence). This CDR3 region has 15 residues. CDR3 residues: CASSSLAGLTDTQYF. The CDR3 nucleotides read TGTGCCAGCAGTAGTCTAGCGGGGTTAACAGATACGCAGTATTTT.

CDR3 sequence (DNA): TGTGCCAGCAGCTTCGACAGGGGGCCTGGAAACACCATATATTTT. The encoded protein is CASSFDRGPGNTIYF. J is TRBJ1-3 and V is TRBV6-5; 10 bases fit TRBD1. The CDR3 totals 15 residues. With 6 bases clipped from V and 2 bases from J, the junction kept 4 bases outside the gene matches. Germline loops: CDR1 MNHEY, CDR2 SVGAGI.

This clone was found once. Lacking the conserved final phenylalanine or tryptophan, this CDR3 likely reflects a read error. The DNA is omitted, as the CDR3 cannot be located on it reliably, and the CDR3 follows TCRdb's listing. The chain combines TRBV11-3 with TRBJ1-1. Looked up from germline, CDR1 is SGHNT and CDR2 is YENEEA. The CDR3 totals 10 residues, both ends included. The CDR3 loop reads CASSLNGRSG.

The chain is built from TRBV28 and TRBJ1-2; TRBD1 matches at 7 bases. CDR1 is MDHEN and CDR2 is SYDVKM in the germline V gene. Trimming took 5 bases from V and 7 from J; bases not matched to a gene: 10. This CDR3 contains 14 residues. CDR3 residues: CASSEQGPRFGYTF. The CDR3 DNA sequence: TGTGCCAGCAGTGAACAGGGGCCTCGTTTTGGCTACACCTTC.

The chain carries TRBV6-5 and TRBJ1-4; TRBD1 matches 7 bases. After removal of 6 bases from V and 8 bases from J, the junction contained 6 bases not matched to a gene. This CDR3 is built from 13 residues. CDR1 and CDR2 from the germline V gene are MNHEY and SVGAGI. This CDR3 reads CASRLETGEKLFF. DNA of the CDR3: TGTGCCAGCAGACTTGAGACAGGGGAAAAACTGTTTTTT.